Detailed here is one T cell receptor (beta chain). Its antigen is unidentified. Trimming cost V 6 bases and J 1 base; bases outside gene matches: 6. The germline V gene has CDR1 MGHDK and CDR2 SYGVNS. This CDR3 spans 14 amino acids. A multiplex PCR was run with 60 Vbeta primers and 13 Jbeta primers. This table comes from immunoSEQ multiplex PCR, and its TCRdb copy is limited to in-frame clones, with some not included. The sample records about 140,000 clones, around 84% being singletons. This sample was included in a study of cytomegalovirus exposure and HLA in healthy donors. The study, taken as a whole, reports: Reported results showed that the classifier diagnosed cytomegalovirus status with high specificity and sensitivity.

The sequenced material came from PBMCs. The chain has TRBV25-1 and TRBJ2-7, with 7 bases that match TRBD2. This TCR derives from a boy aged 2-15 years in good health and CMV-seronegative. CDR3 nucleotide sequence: TGTGCCAGCAGCGGGTGGGGGGGATCCTACGAGCAGTACTTC. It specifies CASSGWGGSYEQYF.